The 7 T cell receptor beta chains listed next were all sequenced from one sample in a study of OX40 agonist ivuxolimab in advanced cancers. TCRdb's table, derived via immunoSEQ multiplex PCR, lists solely in-frame clones and lacks some. The table records 78,000 or so clones, approximately 89% of them present only once. The material was CD4+ or CD8+ T cells sorted from blood, obtained in a trial of the OX40 agonist ivuxolimab. Receptor source: an adult with an advanced solid tumor such as melanoma, head and neck, liver or kidney cancer.

This chain uses TRBV2 with TRBJ2-7, with TRBD1 matching 7 bases. Germline values: CDR1 SNHLY, CDR2 FYNNEI. Losses at the gene ends were 7 bases for V and 6 bases for J; bases not matched to a gene: 6. There are 12 residues in the CDR3. CDR3 region: CASTLDRAEQYF. The DNA for the CDR3 is TGTGCCAGCACCCTAGACAGGGCCGAGCAGTACTTC.

The chain links TRBV6-5 to TRBJ2-5; 7 bases line up with TRBD1. Trimming at V came to 6 bases and at J to 4 bases, leaving 5 bases not matched to a gene. Germline CDR1 reads MNHEY; CDR2 reads SVGAGI. CDR3 length: 13 amino acids. This CDR3 reads CASSKDRPETQYF. For the CDR3, the DNA is TGTGCCAGCAGCAAGGACAGGCCAGAGACCCAGTACTTC.

The rearrangement joins TRBV30 to TRBJ1-2; 8 bases match TRBD1. In germline, CDR1 is GTSNPN, CDR2 SVGIG (reference sequence). J gave up 6 bases and V 4 bases, and 4 bases lay outside the gene matches. The CDR3 totals 12 residues. CDR3 nucleotide sequence: TGTGCCTGGACCGGACAGGGACATGGCTACACCTTC. Its protein product is CAWTGQGHGYTF.

This sequence joins TRBV18 and TRBJ2-6; D is undetermined. Looked up from germline, CDR1 is KGHSH and CDR2 is LQKENI. Trimming stripped 3 bases from V and 0 bases from J, with 3 bases between. The CDR3 sequence is 14 residues long. The CDR3 DNA reads as TGTGCCAGCTCACCCCCCTCTGGGGCCAACGTCCTGACTTTC. Translating gives CASSPPSGANVLTF.

The gene calls are TRBV6-1 and TRBJ1-4; D is unresolved. CDR3 length: 14 amino acids. V shed 4 bases and J shed 0 bases, with 6 bases lying between them. In germline, CDR1 is MNHNS, CDR2 SASEGT. Here the CDR3 DNA reads TGTGCCAGCAGTGTCGCCCCAACTAATGAAAAACTGTTTTTT. Translating gives CASSVAPTNEKLFF.

This chain uses TRBV18 with TRBJ1-5; D is uncertain. Germline V gene sequence: CDR1 KGHSH, CDR2 LQKENI. This CDR3 is built from 15 residues. Trimming removed 3 bases from V and 2 bases from J, with 11 bases in between. CDR3: CASSPGPSGNQPQHF. In nucleotides, the CDR3 is TGTGCCAGCTCACCTGGACCGTCGGGCAATCAGCCCCAGCATTTT.

Regarding this clone: Other DNA variants within this sample encode the same CDR3. This rearrangement joins TRBV28 to TRBJ2-5, with D maybe TRBD2 (5 bases). V was pared by 6 bases and J by 4 bases, with 9 bases between. Germline CDR1 is MDHEN and CDR2 is SYDVKM. This CDR3 region has 12 residues. The CDR3 region is CASSPGVETQYF. DNA of the CDR3: TGTGCCAGCAGCCCCGGGGTAGAGACCCAGTACTTC.